One and the same sample provided the 26 T cell receptor beta chains below, sequenced in a study of identical twins. TCRdb re-called the 5' RACE reads with MiXCR, one entry per CDR3 protein. The repertoire holds 500,000 to 550,000 distinct CDR3 sequences, with around 22% as singletons. The same sample was also used in a study of yellow fever vaccine responses in identical twins.

Sequencing used CD4+ T cells sorted from blood. Every receptor here comes from a woman aged 18-29 years in good health.

This clonotype was seen more than once but under ten times. The rearrangement uses TRBV9 and TRBJ2-1; D is possibly TRBD1 (6 bases). The ends were cut back, 3 bases at V and 4 bases at J, with 14 bases in the middle. Germline V lookup: CDR1 SGDLS, CDR2 YYNGEE. The CDR3 spans 15 residues. In DNA form, the CDR3 reads TGTGCCAGCAGCGGTACCGGGACACTTTACAATGAGCAGTTCTTC. Residues: CASSGTGTLYNEQFF.

This clonotype was observed a handful of times. The J gene is TRBJ1-1, the V gene TRBV3-1; a weak D match, TRBD1 (5 bases). This CDR3 has 16 residues. Trimming took off 4 bases at V and 4 bases at J, with 19 bases between the two ends. The V gene's germline CDR1 is LGHDT and CDR2 YNNKEL (reference sequence). CDR3 nucleotides: TGTGCCAGCAGCCCCACCCGGGGGGGGATTGGCACTGAAGCTTTCTTT. As protein: CASSPTRGGIGTEAFF.

CDR3 coding DNA: TGTGCCAGCAGTTTCGAGTGGGGCGGAACCTACGAGCAGTACTTC. Translating it yields CASSFEWGGTYEQYF. The chain has TRBV12-3 or TRBV12-4 and TRBJ2-7; D perhaps matches TRBD1 (5 bases). The CDR3 is 15 amino acids. V dropped 3 bases and J dropped 2 bases, with 14 bases sitting between them.

In its sample, this clonotype was seen a few times. CDR3 loop: CASRGNRGRTLYEQYF. The CDR3 DNA is TGTGCCAGCCGAGGAAACAGGGGGCGTACTCTATACGAGCAGTACTTC. The genes are TRBV27 and TRBJ2-7; 9 positions match TRBD1. Trimming took 8 bases from V and 4 from J; bases not matched to a gene: 15. This CDR3 contains 16 residues. Germline V CDR1 and CDR2: MNHEY, SMNVEV (reference sequence).

This clonotype was detected only a few times. The chain is built from TRBV7-2 and TRBJ2-1; 11 bases are shared with TRBD2. Trimming took 6 bases from V and 2 from J; bases not matched to a gene: 3. Germline values: CDR1 SGHTA, CDR2 FQGNSA. The CDR3 contains 15 residues. The CDR3 DNA reads as TGTGCCAGCAGGGTAGCGGGGGGGCCCTACAATGAGCAGTTCTTC. Translated, it gives CASRVAGGPYNEQFF. Filled out from reference TRBV7-2 and TRBJ2-1, the complete variable domain reads GAGVSQSPSNKVTEKGKDVELRCDPISGHTALYWYRQSLGQGLEFLIYFQGNSAPDKSGLPSDRFSAERTGGSVSTLTIQRTQQEDSAVYLCASRVAGGPYNEQFFGPGTRLTVL.

The rearrangement uses TRBV28 and TRBJ2-1; 8 bases align to TRBD1. CDR1 and CDR2 (germline): MDHEN, SYDVKM. The CDR3 has 16 residues. V lost 4 bases and J lost 1; bases outside the gene matches: 6. This chain's CDR3 is CASSSDRAKSYNEQFF. The CDR3 coding sequence is TGTGCCAGCAGTTCGGACAGGGCCAAGTCCTACAATGAGCAGTTCTTC. Filled out from reference TRBV28 and TRBJ2-1, the complete variable domain reads DVKVTQSSRYLVKRTGEKVFLECVQDMDHENMFWYRQDPGLGLRLIYFSYDVKMKEKGDIPEGYSVSREKKERFSLILESASTNQTSMYLCASSSDRAKSYNEQFFGPGTRLTVL.

This clonotype was seen more than once but under ten times. This chain links TRBV5-1 with TRBJ2-1; 10 positions match TRBD2. With V trimmed by 1 base and J by 10 bases, 8 bases remained unmatched. This CDR3 comprises 15 residues. Germline CDR1 reads SGHRS; CDR2 reads YFSETQ. CDR3 loop: CASSLTSGTISEQFF. Here the CDR3 DNA reads TGCGCCAGCAGCTTGACTAGCGGGACGATCAGCGAGCAGTTCTTC. The whole variable domain, remainder taken from reference TRBV5-1 and TRBJ2-1, is KAGVTQTPRYLIKTRGQQVTLSCSPISGHRSVSWYQQTPGQGLQFLFEYFSETQRNKGNFPGRFSGRQFSNSRSEMNVSTLELGDSALYLCASSLTSGTISEQFFGPGTRLTVL.

The chain is built from TRBV10-1 and TRBJ1-3; possible D gene TRBD1, 5 bases. The CDR3 has 16 amino acids. Trimming shortened V by 5 bases and J by 0 bases, and 14 bases separated the two germline ends. Per germline, CDR1 WNHNN and CDR2 SYGVQD (reference sequence). CDR3: CASSPQGALSGNTIYF. For the CDR3, the DNA is TGCGCCAGCAGTCCCCAGGGTGCCCTCTCTGGAAACACCATATATTTT.

The gene calls are TRBV9 and TRBJ1-3, with D possibly TRBD1 on 5 matching bases. The CDR3 runs to 16 residues. Trimming shortened V by 4 bases and J by 1 base, and 15 bases separated the two germline ends. The germline V gene encodes CDR1 SGDLS and CDR2 YYNGEE. CDR3 region: CASSPTQGPSGNTIYF. CDR3 nucleotide sequence: TGTGCCAGCAGCCCTACCCAGGGACCGTCTGGAAACACCATATATTTT.

This clonotype was seen more than once but under ten times. CDR3 protein: CAISVGAGQETQYF. The CDR3 coding sequence is TGTGCCATCAGTGTTGGGGCGGGTCAAGAGACCCAGTACTTC. This chain uses TRBV10-3 with TRBJ2-5, with D possibly called TRBD1 or TRBD2 (5 bases each). Germline V gene lookup returns CDR1 ENHRY and CDR2 SYGVKD. The CDR3 length is 14 residues. Deletions cut 4 bases from V and 2 bases from J, with 11 bases between.

The chain links TRBV5-1 to TRBJ2-1; 8 nucleotides line up with TRBD1. Trimming at V came to 4 bases and at J to 7 bases, leaving 10 bases not matched to a gene. The CDR3 length is 15 residues. In germline, CDR1 is SGHRS, CDR2 YFSETQ. The CDR3: CASSQDRAGKNEQFF. The CDR3 DNA reads as TGCGCCAGCAGCCAGGACAGGGCCGGGAAAAATGAGCAGTTCTTC.

The chain combines TRBV24-1 with TRBJ2-3; 14 bases are shared with TRBD2. Germline V gene data show CDR1 as KGHDR and CDR2 as SFDVKD. The CDR3 runs to 15 residues. V trimming: 9 bases; J trimming: 5 bases; junction bases outside the gene matches: 6. This CDR3 reads CATGGLAGAIDTQYF. The CDR3 nucleotides read TGTGCCACCGGGGGACTAGCGGGGGCCATAGATACGCAGTATTTT.

The rearrangement joins TRBV24-1 to TRBJ2-5; no definite D call. This CDR3 contains 16 residues. Trimming removed 1 base from V and 2 bases from J, with 13 bases in between. The germline V gene has CDR1 KGHDR and CDR2 SFDVKD. CDR3 nucleotide sequence: TGTGCCACCAGTGATTTTACCTACGGCAATCAAGAGACCCAGTACTTC. Its translation is CATSDFTYGNQETQYF.

This clonotype occurred a few times. The rearrangement uses TRBV16 and TRBJ1-5; D is unresolved. Between the trimmed V and J ends, which lost 0 bases and 9 bases, there was a span of 15 bases. Looked up from germline, CDR1 is KGHSY and CDR2 is FQNENV. This CDR3 has 15 amino acids. CDR3 residues: CASSQSWLEYSPQHF. The CDR3 coding sequence is TGTGCCAGCAGCCAATCGTGGCTGGAGTATTCGCCCCAGCATTTT.

V usage is TRBV5-4 and J usage is TRBJ2-2, with TRBD1 matching 9 bases. This CDR3 comprises 15 residues. J lost 4 bases, V lost 4 bases, and 5 bases had no gene match. Germline-derived CDR1 and CDR2 are SGHNT and YYREEE (reference sequence). The CDR3 coding sequence is TGTGCCAGCAGCATGGGACAGGGACGCACCGGGGAGCTGTTTTTT. The encoded protein is CASSMGQGRTGELFF. Filled out from reference TRBV5-4 and TRBJ2-2, the complete variable domain reads ETGVTQSPTHLIKTRGQQVTLRCSSQSGHNTVSWYQQALGQGPQFIFQYYREEENGRGNFPPRFSGLQFPNYSSELNVNALELDDSALYLCASSMGQGRTGELFFGEGSRLTVL.

The V gene is TRBV5-5, the J gene TRBJ2-7; D remains ambiguous. Germline-derived CDR1 and CDR2 are SGHKS and YYEKEE (reference sequence). The germline V and J ends were trimmed by 2 bases and 2 bases, with 14 bases remaining between them. There are 15 residues in the CDR3. The CDR3 DNA follows: TGTGCCAGCAGCTTTTCCCCGACTGAAACCTACGAGCAGTACGTC. Translating it yields CASSFSPTETYEQYV.

The chain couples TRBV18 to TRBJ1-1; D not resolved. The germline V gene has CDR1 KGHSH and CDR2 LQKENI. Trimming removed 0 bases from V and 6 bases from J, with 8 bases in between. This CDR3 region has 13 residues. The CDR3, as DNA: TGTGCCAGCTCACCACCGGGTGTATCTGAAGCTTTCTTT. The encoded protein is CASSPPGVSEAFF.

The rearrangement joins TRBV12-3 or TRBV12-4 to TRBJ2-1; 7 nucleotides agree with TRBD2. V was pared by 6 bases and J by 5 bases, with 10 bases of the junction left unmatched. CDR3 length: 15 residues. CDR3 sequence: CASRDDWRENNEQFF. DNA of the CDR3: TGTGCCAGCAGGGATGACTGGCGGGAGAACAATGAGCAGTTCTTC.

This clonotype was observed a few times. DNA of the CDR3: TGTGCCAGCAGCCACCCTTATGGACGGGACACCGGGGAGCTGTTTTTT. It is translated as CASSHPYGRDTGELFF. The rearrangement uses TRBV5-6 and TRBJ2-2; D not certain. The V and J ends lost 4 bases and 3 bases respectively, with 16 bases between them. Germline lookup yields CDR1 SGHDT and CDR2 YYEEEE. CDR3 length: 16 amino acids.

This clonotype was detected a few times. The chain is built from TRBV28 and TRBJ2-2; no clear D. Trimming cost V 7 bases and J 0 bases, with 9 bases left between them. The CDR3 runs 14 residues. From germline, CDR1 is MDHEN and CDR2 SYDVKM. The CDR3 sequence is CASTTVTNTGELFF. The CDR3 bases are TGTGCCAGCACTACGGTAACGAACACCGGGGAGCTGTTTTTT.

The chain carries TRBV9 and TRBJ1-1; 7 nucleotides align to TRBD1. The CDR3 runs to 14 residues. Germline V gene data show CDR1 as SGDLS and CDR2 as YYNGEE. J was trimmed by 8 bases and V by 3 bases; bases with no gene match: 10. The CDR3 bases are TGTGCCAGCAGCGAGGTCCGTGGGACAGTCGAAGCTTTCTTT. Translation gives CASSEVRGTVEAFF.

This CDR3 is CASSLGRGIGEQFF. The CDR3 DNA is TGTGCCAGCAGCTTAGGTAGGGGAATCGGTGAGCAGTTCTTC. The gene calls are TRBV7-9 and TRBJ2-1; the D gene is possibly TRBD1 (5 bases). Germline CDR1 reads SEHNR; CDR2 reads FQNEAQ (reference sequence). This CDR3 is 14 amino acids long. The ends were cut back, 1 base at V and 9 bases at J, with 13 bases in the middle.

This clonotype was observed a handful of times. The genes are TRBV27 and TRBJ2-5; TRBD2 matches 7 bases. From germline, CDR1 is MNHEY and CDR2 SMNVEV (reference sequence). V was pared by 5 bases and J by 4 bases, with 7 bases of the junction left unmatched. This CDR3 comprises 14 residues. CDR3 coding DNA: TGTGCCAGCAGTCGGGGGGTTGGGGGAGAGACCCAGTACTTC. It encodes CASSRGVGGETQYF.

This sequence joins TRBV10-2 and TRBJ2-1, with D possibly matching TRBD2 (5 bases). The V end was cut by 8 bases, the J end by 1 base, with 15 bases between. This CDR3 is built from 15 residues. Germline V gene data show CDR1 as WSHSY and CDR2 as SAAADI. The CDR3 sequence: CASSRAALSYNEQFF. Here the CDR3 DNA reads TGCGCCAGCTCCCGAGCGGCCCTATCCTACAATGAGCAGTTCTTC.

This chain joins TRBV4-1 and TRBJ1-5; D gene ambiguous. The CDR3 is 14 amino acids. The V end lost 0 bases, the J end lost 7 bases, and 10 bases lay between the germline ends. CDR1 and CDR2 (germline): MGHRA, YSYEKL. In DNA, the CDR3 is TGCGCCAGCAGCCAAGATGGAGGGTTGCAGCCCCAGCATTTT. Amino acid sequence: CASSQDGGLQPQHF.

V usage is TRBV24-1 and J usage is TRBJ2-1; 9 positions match TRBD2. The germline V gene has CDR1 KGHDR and CDR2 SFDVKD. Losses at the gene ends were 7 bases for V and 10 bases for J; bases not matched to a gene: 10. The CDR3 runs 14 residues. The CDR3 DNA is TGTGCCACCAGGGGTAGCGGGAGTAAGGGGGAGCAGTTCTTC. Translating gives CATRGSGSKGEQFF.